These 15 T cell receptor beta chains were all obtained from the same sample, sequenced in a study of breast tumors, draining lymph nodes, adjacent tissues. TCRdb re-called the multiplex PCR reads with MiXCR, one entry per CDR3 protein. The table lists about 110,000 distinct CDR3 sequences, more than 30% of them singletons. Samples came from axillary lymph nodes draining the breast cancer. The sequenced material came from axillary lymph node tissue. Receptors originate from a female donor with breast cancer. Some clones in this sample may be carry-over from other donors' samples.

This clonotype was detected a few times. The final CDR3 position lacks the conserved phenylalanine or tryptophan, pointing to a likely read error. It is unclear where the CDR3 begins or ends on the DNA, so no DNA is shown, and the CDR3 is as TCRdb lists it. The genes are TRBV25-1 and TRBJ1-6; no check of the table's D call, TRBD1, against the DNA was made. Per the germline V gene, CDR1 is MGHDK and CDR2 is SYGVNS. The CDR3 length equals 14 residues, ends included. Here the CDR3 reads CASSLLDRGSPPHL.

A word on this clonotype: Compared with germline, one end of the junction differs, possibly owing to a read error. V and J are TRBV11-2 and TRBJ2-6; D may correspond to TRBD1 or TRBD2 (5 bases each). Germline lookup yields CDR1 SGHAT and CDR2 FQNNGV. The CDR3 has 14 amino acids. The CDR3, as DNA: TGTGCCAGCAGCTTAGGGGGACGCAGGAACACTGAAGCTTTC. Residues: CASSLGGRRNTEAF.

Many counts were recorded for this clonotype. The gene calls are TRBV9 and TRBJ2-1, with no clear D. The CDR3 length is 13 residues. Trimming removed 1 base from V and 10 bases from J, with 12 bases in between. Germline CDR1 reads SGDLS; CDR2 reads YYNGEE. CDR3 amino acids: CASSVSSQFEQFF. The CDR3 DNA follows: TGTGCCAGCAGCGTATCGTCGCAGTTCGAGCAGTTCTTC.

J is TRBJ1-2 and V is TRBV4-1; D gene unclear. Trimming took off 0 bases at V and 0 bases at J, with 11 bases between the two ends. CDR1 is MGHRA and CDR2 is YSYEKL in the germline V gene. The CDR3 consists of 16 residues. The chain's CDR3 is CASSQDATDTNYGYTF. The CDR3 nucleotides are TGCGCCAGCAGCCAAGATGCGACGGATACTAACTATGGCTACACCTTC.

This clonotype was seen more than once but under ten times. This may come from a read error, since a much larger clone is one base off. It is likely a read error, because the conserved phenylalanine at the end of the CDR3 is missing. The gene calls are TRBV14 and TRBJ1-2; TRBD1 might be the D (6 bases). The V end lost 5 bases, the J end lost 7 bases, and 14 bases lay between the germline ends. The V gene's germline CDR1 is SGHDN and CDR2 FVKESK. The CDR3 is 13 amino acids. This CDR3 reads CASSSNRATGYTS. CDR3 sequence (DNA): TGTGCCAGCAGCTCAAACAGGGCGACTGGCTACACCTCC.

This clonotype was recorded once. The rearrangement joins TRBV20-1 to TRBJ1-5; the D is unclear. Germline lookup yields CDR1 DFQATT and CDR2 SNEGSKA (reference sequence). CDR3 length: 15 amino acids. The V gene lost 1 base and the J gene lost 1 base, with 11 bases spanning the gap. The CDR3 loop is CSARVPGNSNQPQHF. The CDR3 nucleotides are TGCAGTGCTAGAGTCCCCGGGAACAGCAATCAGCCCCAGCATTTT.

In this sample, this clonotype turned up many times. This chain connects TRBV9 to TRBJ1-2; unclear D gene. V lost 0 bases, J lost 2 bases, and 8 bases lay in between. This CDR3 has 14 residues. In germline, CDR1 is SGDLS, CDR2 YYNGEE. CDR3 DNA: TGTGCCAGCAGCGTAGACCCGGGGAACTATGGCTACACCTTC. Encoded protein: CASSVDPGNYGYTF.

This clonotype was observed a few times. Here the CDR3 reads CSVELGGGPFF. CDR3 DNA: TGCAGCGTTGAATTGGGAGGGGGGCCTTTCTTT. The chain recombines TRBV29-1 with TRBJ1-1; possibly TRBD1 for D (6 bases). CDR1 and CDR2 from the germline V gene are SQVTM and ANQGSEA. Trimming removed 2 bases at V and 12 bases at J, with 13 bases between. The CDR3 is 11 residues long.

The chain is built from TRBV2 and TRBJ1-1; 9 bases agree with TRBD1. After removal of 4 bases from V and 1 base from J, the junction contained 4 bases not matched to a gene. Germline CDR1 and CDR2: SNHLY and FYNNEI. The CDR3 is 15 residues long. The CDR3 nucleotides read TGTGCCAGCAGTGTCGACAGGGGGGCGAACACTGAAGCTTTCTTT. This gives the protein CASSVDRGANTEAFF. Combining the CDR3 with reference TRBV2 and TRBJ1-1 gives the whole variable domain EPEVTQTPSHQVTQMGQEVILRCVPISNHLYFYWYRQILGQKVEFLVSFYNNEISEKSEIFDDQFSVERPDGSNFTLKIRSTKLEDSAMYFCASSVDRGANTEAFFGQGTRLTVV.

The genes are TRBV11-2 and TRBJ1-6; D gene unclear. V shed 7 bases and J shed 10 bases, with 20 bases lying between them. Germline V lookup: CDR1 SGHAT, CDR2 FQNNGV. The CDR3 sequence is 15 residues long. Written as DNA, the CDR3 is TGTGCCAGCACCTTGGGTACGGTCTTCGGATCACCCCTCCACTTT. This sequence encodes CASTLGTVFGSPLHF.

Notes on this clonotype: This is likely a read error, given that the CDR3 carries no conserved phenylalanine or tryptophan at its end. The chain has TRBV7-2 and TRBJ2-1; D uncertain. From germline, CDR1 is SGHTA and CDR2 FQGNSA. There are 14 residues in the CDR3. The CDR3 sequence is CASSLMVAYNKQFS. Written as DNA, the CDR3 is TGTGCCAGCAGCTTAATGGTAGCCTACAATAAGCAGTTCTCC.

The chain couples TRBV5-6 to TRBJ1-5; D possibly corresponds to TRBD1 (6 bases). The length of the CDR3 is 15 residues. Germline CDR1 and CDR2: SGHDT and YYEEEE. V lost 4 bases to trimming and J lost 4 bases, with 15 bases between them. The CDR3 DNA reads as TGTGCCAGCAGCACAGGGCAGGCTCGGAATCAGCCCCAGCATTTT. This gives the protein CASSTGQARNQPQHF.

On this clonotype: At one end the junction does not follow the germline gene, possibly because of a read error. V usage is TRBV2 and J usage is TRBJ2-2; D might be TRBD2 (6 bases). There are 18 residues in the CDR3. Germline V gene sequence: CDR1 SNHLY, CDR2 FYNNEI. The CDR3 here is CASSTKLPGRGFGGELFF. The CDR3 nucleotides are TGTGCCAGCAGTACGAAACTGCCGGGACGGGGTTTTGGCGGGGAGCTCTTTTTT.

This clonotype was detected ten times or more. The rearrangement uses TRBV3-1 and TRBJ1-4; possible D gene TRBD1, 6 bases. The V gene's germline CDR1 is LGHDT and CDR2 YNNKEL (reference sequence). The CDR3 sequence is 15 residues long. Trimming left V 4 bases short and J 4 bases short, with 13 bases between. Written as DNA, the CDR3 is TGTGCCAGCAGCCTATCCGACAGGAGTAATGAAAAACTGTTTTTT. This gives the protein CASSLSDRSNEKLFF.

This clonotype was counted ten times or more. The V call is TRBV20-1, the J call TRBJ1-1, with 8 bases matching TRBD1. V shed 1 base, J shed 5 bases, and the junction held 3 bases outside the gene matches. This CDR3 contains 13 residues. Germline assignment: CDR1 DFQATT and CDR2 SNEGSKA (reference sequence). CDR3 in amino acids: CSARGTGRTEAFF. CDR3 in DNA: TGCAGTGCTAGAGGGACAGGGAGAACTGAAGCTTTCTTT.